This TCR beta chain is from a study of immune evolution from preneoplasia to lung adenocarcinoma. TCRdb's table, derived via immunoSEQ multiplex PCR, lists solely in-frame clones and lacks some. The sample lists roughly 1,800 clones; more than 75% were seen once. This clone was observed a handful of times. V dropped 5 bases and J dropped 3 bases, with 13 bases sitting between them. Per the germline V gene, CDR1 is MDHEN and CDR2 is SYDVKM. The CDR3 extends over 14 amino acids. This receptor was identified in an older person with lung adenocarcinoma. V is TRBV28 and J is TRBJ1-2; D is perhaps TRBD1 (5 bases). Sequenced: FFPE atypical adenomatous hyperplasia tissue from the lung. Specified subset: atypical adenomatous hyperplasia (AAH), lung preneoplasia. The CDR3 loop reads CASSPLGPDYGYTF. Written as DNA, the CDR3 is TGTGCCAGCAGTCCGCTGGGGCCCGACTATGGCTACACCTTC.